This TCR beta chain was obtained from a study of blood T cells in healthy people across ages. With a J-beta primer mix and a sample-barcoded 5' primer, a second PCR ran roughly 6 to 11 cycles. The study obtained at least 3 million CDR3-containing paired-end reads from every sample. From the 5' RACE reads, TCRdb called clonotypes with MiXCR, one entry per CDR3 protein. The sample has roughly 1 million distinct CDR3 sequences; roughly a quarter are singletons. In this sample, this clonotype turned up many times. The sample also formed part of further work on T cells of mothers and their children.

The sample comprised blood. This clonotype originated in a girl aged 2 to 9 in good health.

The CDR3 nucleotides read TGCAGCGTTCGGGGAGCCGCGGGGGAGCAGTACTTC. Encoded protein: CSVRGAAGEQYF. The chain combines TRBV29-1 with TRBJ2-7; D may be TRBD2 (6 bases). This CDR3 has 12 residues. Trimming removed 5 bases at V and 7 bases at J, with 15 bases between. Per germline, CDR1 SQVTM and CDR2 ANQGSEA.